The text below deals with one T cell receptor beta chain. Authors' methods: Reference gene primer amplification yielded estimated nucleated cell counts. Using immunoSEQ multiplex PCR, the repertoire was profiled, and TCRdb retains in-frame clones only, with some absent. Clonal size and the V and J genes are those of that table, whereas D and trimming came from the DNA. Of some 210,000 clones listed, almost 85% are singletons. CDR1 is SGHTA, CDR2 FQGTGA, per germline. V lost 5 bases and J lost 6, with 17 bases in between. The CDR3 has 15 residues. This entry belongs to a study of blood T cell repertoires in COVID-19. The overall study: Samples of COVID-19 (acute and convalescent) were obtained from the United States, Italy and Spain. PBMCs, B-cell-depleted T cells, or T cells provided the cDNA or gDNA that made up the material.

The V call is TRBV7-3, the J call TRBJ2-1, with a weak D call TRBD1 (7 bases). This clonotype originated in a middle-aged woman with acute or convalescent COVID-19. Input material: peripheral blood. CDR3 region: CASSPQRAGGNEQFF. In nucleotides, the CDR3 is TGTGCCAGCAGCCCCCAGCGGGCAGGGGGCAATGAGCAGTTCTTC.